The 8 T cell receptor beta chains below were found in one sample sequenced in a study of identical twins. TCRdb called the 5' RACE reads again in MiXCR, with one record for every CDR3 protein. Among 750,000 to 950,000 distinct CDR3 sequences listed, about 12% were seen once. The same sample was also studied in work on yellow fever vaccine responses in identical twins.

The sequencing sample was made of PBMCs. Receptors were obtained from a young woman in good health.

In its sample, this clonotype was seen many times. The CDR3 protein is CASSLGTGGPSDYNEQFF. The CDR3 bases are TGTGCCAGCAGCTTAGGGACAGGGGGCCCCTCGGACTACAATGAGCAGTTCTTC. The chain has TRBV7-8 and TRBJ2-1; TRBD1 matches at 11 bases. The CDR3 totals 18 residues. The germline CDR1 and CDR2 sequences are SGHVS and FQNEAQ. Trimming cost V 1 base and J 3 bases; bases outside gene matches: 8.

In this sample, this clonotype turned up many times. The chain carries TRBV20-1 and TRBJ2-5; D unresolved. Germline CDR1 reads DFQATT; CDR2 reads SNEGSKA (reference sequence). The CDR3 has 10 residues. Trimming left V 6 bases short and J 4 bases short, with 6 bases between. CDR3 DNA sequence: TGCAGTGCAACGACAGAGACCCAGTACTTC. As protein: CSATTETQYF.

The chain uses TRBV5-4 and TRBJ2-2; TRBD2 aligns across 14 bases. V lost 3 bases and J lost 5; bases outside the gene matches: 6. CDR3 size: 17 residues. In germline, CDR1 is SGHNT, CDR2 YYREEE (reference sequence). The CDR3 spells CASSSGGLAGATGELFF. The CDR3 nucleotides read TGTGCCAGCAGCTCTGGGGGACTAGCGGGAGCGACCGGGGAGCTGTTTTTT.

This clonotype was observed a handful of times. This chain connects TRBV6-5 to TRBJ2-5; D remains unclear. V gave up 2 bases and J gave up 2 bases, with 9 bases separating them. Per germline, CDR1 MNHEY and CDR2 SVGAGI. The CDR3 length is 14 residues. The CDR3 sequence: CASSYGLNQETQYF. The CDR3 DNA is TGTGCCAGCAGTTACGGGTTGAATCAAGAGACCCAGTACTTC.

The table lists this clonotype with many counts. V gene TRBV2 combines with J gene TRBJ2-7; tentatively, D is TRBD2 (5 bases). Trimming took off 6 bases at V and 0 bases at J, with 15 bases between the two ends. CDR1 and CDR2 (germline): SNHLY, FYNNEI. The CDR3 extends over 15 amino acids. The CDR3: CASRKDGGSSYEQYV. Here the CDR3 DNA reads TGTGCCAGCAGAAAAGATGGTGGGAGCTCCTACGAGCAGTACGTC.

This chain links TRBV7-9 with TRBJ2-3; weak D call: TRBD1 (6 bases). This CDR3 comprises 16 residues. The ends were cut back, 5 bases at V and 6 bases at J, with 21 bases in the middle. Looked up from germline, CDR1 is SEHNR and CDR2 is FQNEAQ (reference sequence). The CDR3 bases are TGTGCCAGCAGCCTAGAAGGGACACGGGGTTTCGATACGCAGTATTTT. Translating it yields CASSLEGTRGFDTQYF.

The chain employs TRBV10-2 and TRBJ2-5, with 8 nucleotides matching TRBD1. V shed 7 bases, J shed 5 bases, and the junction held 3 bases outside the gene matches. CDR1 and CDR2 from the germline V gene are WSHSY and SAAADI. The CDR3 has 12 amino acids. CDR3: CASTAGGETQYF. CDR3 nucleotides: TGCGCCAGCACGGCAGGGGGCGAGACCCAGTACTTC.

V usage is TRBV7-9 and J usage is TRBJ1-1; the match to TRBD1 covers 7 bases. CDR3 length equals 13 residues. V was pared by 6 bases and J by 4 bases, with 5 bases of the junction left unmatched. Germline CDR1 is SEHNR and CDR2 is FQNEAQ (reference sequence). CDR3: CASRQGVATEAFF. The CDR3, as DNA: TGTGCCAGCAGGCAGGGGGTTGCCACTGAAGCTTTCTTT.